This TCR beta chain was recovered during a study of OX40 agonist ivuxolimab in advanced cancers. Looked up from germline, CDR1 is MDHEN and CDR2 is SYDVKM. Trimming at V came to 5 bases and at J to 0 bases, leaving 1 base not matched to a gene. The length of the CDR3 is 15 residues. Method: immunoSEQ multiplex PCR; TCRdb's copy keeps in-frame clones and lacks some. The table has over 80,000 clones, 75% to 95% seen once. V gene TRBV28 combines with J gene TRBJ2-4; 10 bases line up with TRBD1. The source is an adult with an advanced solid tumor such as melanoma, head and neck, liver or kidney cancer. Material: CD4+ or CD8+ T cells sorted from blood, obtained in a trial of the OX40 agonist ivuxolimab. In DNA, the CDR3 is TGTGCCAGCAGTGGGACAGGGGCAGCCAAAAACATTCAGTACTTC. Protein: CASSGTGAAKNIQYF. Using reference TRBV28 and TRBJ2-4 for the parts outside the CDR3, the full variable domain is DVKVTQSSRYLVKRTGEKVFLECVQDMDHENMFWYRQDPGLGLRLIYFSYDVKMKEKGDIPEGYSVSREKKERFSLILESASTNQTSMYLCASSGTGAAKNIQYFGAGTRLSVL.